One sample yielded the 23 T cell receptor beta chains listed below, sequenced in a study of blood T cell repertoires in COVID-19 (dated by TCRdb to the early 2020s). The library relied on the immunoSEQ multiplex PCR assay. Drawn from immuneACCESS, this table holds only the in-frame rearrangements with V and J called that TCRdb kept. Clones are partly lost; checked studies trace under half to an unresolved V gene and leave the rest unexplained. The sample table records under 130,000 clones; about 89% of these occur just once. The leading ten clones occupy 3% to 4.5% of the sample. The sample taken for sequencing was peripheral blood. Receptors were obtained from an older woman with acute or convalescent COVID-19.

CDR3 region: CASSALYGSGSGSYNEQFF. The CDR3 nucleotides are TGTGCCAGCAGTGCTCTGTATGGTAGCGGGAGTGGTTCCTACAATGAGCAGTTCTTC. This sequence joins TRBV27 and TRBJ2-1; TRBD2 agrees at 9 bases. Losses at the gene ends were 5 bases for V and 1 base for J; bases not matched to a gene: 15. The germline CDR1 and CDR2 sequences are MNHEY and SMNVEV (reference sequence). This CDR3 is 19 amino acids long.

V is TRBV7-3 and J is TRBJ2-1; 10 nucleotides line up with TRBD2. CDR3 length equals 15 residues. CDR1 and CDR2 (germline): SGHTA, FQGTGA. Trimming at V came to 5 bases and at J to 6 bases, leaving 7 bases not matched to a gene. This chain's CDR3 is CASSPRTSGANEQFF. In DNA form, the CDR3 reads TGTGCCAGCAGCCCTCGGACTAGCGGAGCCAATGAGCAGTTCTTC.

This chain connects TRBV20-1 to TRBJ2-1; maybe TRBD1 (6 bases). The CDR3 has 14 residues. The V and J ends lost 3 bases and 3 bases respectively, with 12 bases between them. The germline V gene has CDR1 DFQATT and CDR2 SNEGSKA (reference sequence). CDR3 coding DNA: TGCAGTGCTAGTATCACAGGGCTCTACAATGAGCAGTTCTTC. The encoded protein is CSASITGLYNEQFF.

This rearrangement joins TRBV4-2 to TRBJ1-1; 11 positions agree with TRBD1. The length of the CDR3 is 15 residues. Looked up from germline, CDR1 is LGHNA and CDR2 is YNFKEQ. V shed 4 bases and J 4 bases; nucleotides not matched to a gene: 5. This chain's CDR3 is CASSRDGTGGTEAFF. CDR3 DNA: TGTGCCAGCAGCCGGGACGGGACAGGGGGCACTGAAGCTTTCTTT.

The rearrangement joins TRBV28 to TRBJ2-7; TRBD2 matches 10 bases. The ends lost 5 bases at V and 4 bases at J; junction bases unmatched: 8. In germline, CDR1 is MDHEN, CDR2 SYDVKM. CDR3 length: 15 amino acids. This CDR3 is CASSRTSGRGYEQYF. CDR3 coding DNA: TGTGCCAGCAGTAGGACGAGCGGGAGGGGATACGAGCAGTACTTC.

V usage is TRBV3-1 (or the pseudogene TRBV3-2) and J usage is TRBJ1-2, with 7 nucleotides matching TRBD1. The junction had 7 bases not matched to a gene; V was cut back by 0 bases and J by 6 bases. Germline assignment: CDR1 LGHDT and CDR2 YNNKEL (reference sequence). The CDR3 totals 15 residues. For the CDR3, the DNA is TGTGCCAGCAGCCAAGATGGAAGGGGGCGGGATGGCTACACCTTC. Its protein product is CASSQDGRGRDGYTF.

J is TRBJ1-1 and V is TRBV29-1; the D is unclear. Trimming left V 1 base short and J 5 bases short, with 11 bases between. Per germline, CDR1 SQVTM and CDR2 ANQGSEA. The length of the CDR3 is 13 residues. The CDR3 spells CSVEVQKRTEAFF. Written as DNA, the CDR3 is TGCAGCGTTGAAGTACAGAAAAGGACTGAAGCTTTCTTT.

This clone has just a few counts. This chain links TRBV5-5 with TRBJ2-2, with a possible D match to TRBD2 (5 bases). CDR3 size: 15 residues. V was pared by 2 bases and J by 5 bases, with 13 bases between. The V gene's germline CDR1 is SGHKS and CDR2 YYEKEE (reference sequence). The chain's CDR3 is CASSLRASRTGELFF. Written as DNA, the CDR3 is TGTGCCAGCAGCTTAAGGGCTAGCAGAACCGGGGAGCTGTTTTTT.

This clone was observed a handful of times. CDR3 coding DNA: TGTGCCATCAGCCCGTCGGGGGATCCTGAAGCTTTCTTT. The encoded protein is CAISPSGDPEAFF. V and J are TRBV10-3 and TRBJ1-1; D may be TRBD1 (5 bases). Deletions cut 6 bases from V and 6 bases from J, with 14 bases between. Germline V gene data show CDR1 as ENHRY and CDR2 as SYGVKD. The CDR3 is 13 amino acids.

This chain links TRBV6-1 with TRBJ2-7, with 13 bases fitting TRBD2. Germline-derived CDR1 and CDR2 are MNHNS and SASEGT. V dropped 3 bases and J dropped 4; count of bases not matched to a gene: 12. The CDR3 runs to 18 residues. The CDR3 region has the DNA TGTGCCAGCAGTGAGTGGACTAGCGGGAGAAGGGTTATTTACGAGCAGTACGTC. Its translation: CASSEWTSGRRVIYEQYV.

V usage is TRBV28 and J usage is TRBJ1-2; D call uncertain. Per germline, CDR1 MDHEN and CDR2 SYDVKM. There are 14 residues in the CDR3. Trimming removed 4 bases at V and 8 bases at J, with 17 bases between. In DNA form, the CDR3 reads TGTGCCAGCAGTTCGTACCGGGGAGAAGGCGGCTACACCTTC. It encodes CASSSYRGEGGYTF.

The chain couples TRBV7-2 to TRBJ1-5; D is perhaps TRBD1 (5 bases). The CDR3 covers 15 residues. V lost 0 bases, J lost 2 bases, and 8 bases lay in between. Germline V lookup: CDR1 SGHTA, CDR2 FQGNSA. The CDR3 loop is CASSLAPGGNQPQHF. For the CDR3, the DNA is TGTGCCAGCAGCTTAGCCCCGGGGGGCAATCAGCCCCAGCATTTT. Full variable domain (remainder filled in from reference TRBV7-2 and TRBJ1-5): GAGVSQSPSNKVTEKGKDVELRCDPISGHTALYWYRQSLGQGLEFLIYFQGNSAPDKSGLPSDRFSAERTGGSVSTLTIQRTQQEDSAVYLCASSLAPGGNQPQHFGDGTRLSIL.

J is TRBJ1-2 and V is TRBV6-1; 7 bases fit TRBD1. Germline V gene data show CDR1 as MNHNS and CDR2 as SASEGT. This CDR3 has 15 amino acids. After removal of 3 bases from V and 3 bases from J, the junction contained 7 bases not matched to a gene. The chain's CDR3 is CASSDRQGGYYGYTF. Here the CDR3 DNA reads TGTGCCAGCAGTGATCGGCAGGGGGGATACTATGGCTACACCTTC.

This clone was picked up one time. CDR3 DNA: TGTGCCAGCAGCCCCGCGACAGGCAGCGGCACCATATATTTT. The encoded protein is CASSPATGSGTIYF. The V call is TRBV3-1 (or the pseudogene TRBV3-2), the J call TRBJ1-3, with D maybe TRBD1 (6 bases). CDR1 is LGHDT and CDR2 is YNNKEL in the germline V gene (reference sequence). The CDR3 covers 14 residues. Trimming left V 4 bases short and J 9 bases short, with 16 bases between.

J is TRBJ1-2 and V is TRBV6-1, with TRBD1 matching 8 bases. Germline CDR1 MNHNS, CDR2 SASEGT. CDR3 length: 15 amino acids. V dropped 2 bases and J dropped 0; count of bases not matched to a gene: 2. CDR3 nucleotides: TGTGCCAGCAGTGAACCGGACAGGGCTAACTATGGCTACACCTTC. Translating it yields CASSEPDRANYGYTF.

The chain carries TRBV28 and TRBJ2-6; D possibly corresponds to TRBD2 (5 bases). Trimming removed 8 bases at V and 0 bases at J, with 11 bases between. CDR1 and CDR2 from the germline V gene are MDHEN and SYDVKM. This CDR3 is 15 amino acids long. The CDR3 spells CASEGAASGANVLTF. CDR3 DNA: TGTGCCAGCGAGGGAGCAGCCTCTGGGGCCAACGTCCTGACTTTC.

The rearrangement joins TRBV7-2 to TRBJ2-1, with 8 bases matching TRBD1. This CDR3 region has 15 residues. Germline CDR1 and CDR2: SGHTA and FQGNSA. V gave up 2 bases and J gave up 5 bases; unmatched junction bases: 5. The CDR3 reads CASSLRTGLNNEQFF. For the CDR3, the DNA is TGTGCCAGCAGCTTACGGACAGGGCTAAACAATGAGCAGTTCTTC. The full variable domain, with the rest looked up from reference TRBV7-2 and TRBJ2-1, is GAGVSQSPSNKVTEKGKDVELRCDPISGHTALYWYRQSLGQGLEFLIYFQGNSAPDKSGLPSDRFSAERTGGSVSTLTIQRTQQEDSAVYLCASSLRTGLNNEQFFGPGTRLTVL.

This rearrangement joins TRBV6-5 to TRBJ2-7; maybe TRBD2 (6 bases). The CDR3 contains 15 residues. Trimming shortened V by 6 bases and J by 2 bases, and 17 bases separated the two germline ends. Germline V lookup: CDR1 MNHEY, CDR2 SVGAGI. CDR3 coding DNA: TGTGCCAGCAGCGCTAGCGTACTAAGTACCTACGAGCAGTACGTC. It is translated as CASSASVLSTYEQYV.

The chain is built from TRBV7-6 and TRBJ2-5; possible D gene TRBD1, 5 bases. Deletions cut 1 base from V and 5 bases from J, with 11 bases between. The CDR3 consists of 14 residues. Germline CDR1 is SGHVS and CDR2 is FNYEAQ. The CDR3 loop reads CASSLVVSGETQYF. CDR3 nucleotide sequence: TGTGCCAGCAGCTTAGTGGTGTCAGGGGAGACCCAGTACTTC. The complete variable domain, with remaining parts taken from reference TRBV7-6 and TRBJ2-5, reads GAGVSQSPRYKVTKRGQDVALRCDPISGHVSLYWYRQALGQGPEFLTYFNYEAQQDKSGLPNDRFSAERPEGSISTLTIQRTEQRDSAMYRCASSLVVSGETQYFGPGTRLLVL.

The chain employs TRBV2 and TRBJ2-5; 7 bases fit TRBD2. Per germline, CDR1 SNHLY and CDR2 FYNNEI. V shed 7 bases and J 7 bases; nucleotides not matched to a gene: 9. The CDR3 loop spans 13 amino acids. CDR3 nucleotides: TGTGCCAGCACCGAACCCCCGGGGGGGACCCAGTACTTC. Its protein is CASTEPPGGTQYF. Supplemented by reference TRBV2 and TRBJ2-5, the full variable domain reads EPEVTQTPSHQVTQMGQEVILRCVPISNHLYFYWYRQILGQKVEFLVSFYNNEISEKSEIFDDQFSVERPDGSNFTLKIRSTKLEDSAMYFCASTEPPGGTQYFGPGTRLLVL.

This chain joins TRBV2 and TRBJ1-6; 7 bases line up with TRBD1. CDR1 is SNHLY, CDR2 FYNNEI, per germline. Trimming took 6 bases from V and 8 from J; bases not matched to a gene: 7. This CDR3 comprises 14 residues. The CDR3 is CASREEGAYSPLHF. The CDR3 nucleotides are TGTGCCAGCAGGGAGGAGGGGGCGTATTCACCCCTCCACTTT.

This clone has only a few counts. The chain joins TRBV28 to TRBJ2-2; 8 nucleotides align to TRBD1. The CDR3 is made up of 16 amino acids. Trimming removed 2 bases from V and 1 base from J; junction bases left unmatched: 3. Germline CDR1 and CDR2: MDHEN and SYDVKM. In DNA form, the CDR3 reads TGTGCCAGCAGTTTACCACAGGGGGGGAACACCGGGGAGCTGTTTTTT. Protein: CASSLPQGGNTGELFF.

The chain joins TRBV28 to TRBJ2-1; D is unresolved. Germline-derived CDR1 and CDR2 are MDHEN and SYDVKM. This CDR3 comprises 16 residues. Between the trimmed V and J ends, which lost 2 bases and 8 bases, there was a span of 19 bases. The CDR3 reads CASSLEAHPRGDEQFF. The CDR3 nucleotides are TGTGCCAGCAGTTTAGAGGCGCACCCCCGTGGCGATGAGCAGTTCTTC.